This T cell receptor beta chain was obtained from a study of a mutant IDH1 vaccine in newly diagnosed glioma. The wider study: Patients had received radiotherapy, temozolomide, or both previously, most receiving both.

CDR3 length: 14 amino acids. Germline CDR1 is SGHTA and CDR2 is FQGNSA. The junction had 6 bases not matched to a gene; V was cut back by 5 bases and J by 2 bases. The time point here: week 47, end of study. Each dose of the vaccine consisted of 300 ug of mutant IDH1 20-mer peptide, with topical imiquimod. Patients were given eight vaccinations, scheduled in weeks 1, 3, 5, 7, 11, 15, 19 and 23. A remark on this clone: Its cognate antigen is unknown.

Study-level points and caveats: Vaccine-induced immune responses occurred in more than 85% of patients.

The data were produced by immunoSEQ multiplex PCR, yet TCRdb's version contains in-frame clones alone and is incomplete. The top ten hold roughly 5.2% of the sample, which has approximately 80,000 clones, 80% to 90% seen once. This specimen was PBMCs, taken from a glioma patient whose treatment included an IDH1 peptide vaccine. The chain carries TRBV7-2 and TRBJ2-7; 7 bases align to TRBD2. This receptor was identified in a man in his forties or fifties with glioma. CDR3 region: CASSPRDYTYEQYF. The DNA for the CDR3 is TGTGCCAGCAGCCCGCGGGACTACACCTACGAGCAGTACTTC.